Each of the 32 T cell receptor beta chains below was sequenced from the same sample in a study of T cells in Graves' hyperthyroidism and ophthalmopathy. Researchers took RNA transcripts and amplified the TCR beta CDR3 regions from them. The HTBI set primed first-round TCR CDR3 RT-PCR. TCRdb independently ran MiXCR on the multiplex PCR reads; one entry per CDR3 protein. The sample carries approximately 600,000 distinct CDR3 sequences, 13% to 15% recorded once. Material for sequencing was blood. These receptors all stem from a woman aged 18-29 years with Graves' ophthalmopathy.

In this sample, this clonotype turned up a few times. The chain employs TRBV10-3 and TRBJ2-7; the D is unclear. CDR1 and CDR2 from the germline V gene are ENHRY and SYGVKD. V was pared by 3 bases and J by 1 base, with 7 bases between. CDR3 length: 13 residues. The CDR3 sequence is CAISDEESYEQYF. CDR3 in DNA: TGTGCCATCAGTGATGAGGAATCCTACGAGCAGTACTTC.

At least ten counts were recorded for this clonotype. The chain couples TRBV10-3 to TRBJ2-7, with D unclear. Germline CDR1 ENHRY, CDR2 SYGVKD. The length of the CDR3 is 17 residues. The ends were cut back, 0 bases at V and 1 base at J, with 16 bases in the middle. The CDR3 protein is CAISESERRTGSYEQYF. The CDR3 DNA reads TGTGCCATCAGTGAGTCGGAAAGAAGGACGGGTTCCTACGAGCAGTACTTC.

This clonotype was recorded many times. The CDR3 here is CASSPTGTDYEQYF. The CDR3, as DNA: TGTGCCAGCAGCCCGACAGGGACCGACTACGAGCAGTACTTC. The chain links TRBV12-3 or TRBV12-4 to TRBJ2-7; TRBD1 matches at 7 bases. This CDR3 has 14 amino acids. V lost 6 bases and J lost 3; bases outside the gene matches: 8.

The rearrangement joins TRBV6-1 to TRBJ1-1; 11 positions match TRBD1. Trimming removed 6 bases from V and 2 bases from J; junction bases left unmatched: 8. The CDR3 sequence is 16 residues long. CDR1 and CDR2 (germline): MNHNS, SASEGT. The CDR3 bases are TGTGCCAGCAGCACTAGGGACAGGGGGATTAACACTGAAGCTTTCTTT. Its translation is CASSTRDRGINTEAFF.

This clonotype appeared a few times. The chain links TRBV24-1 to TRBJ2-5; D may correspond to TRBD1 or TRBD2 (5 bases each). V lost 7 bases, J lost 1 base, and 18 bases lay in between. The CDR3 extends over 16 amino acids. Germline V gene data show CDR1 as KGHDR and CDR2 as SFDVKD. The CDR3 DNA is TGTGCCACCAGCCCGGGACGCCGGGCGTTCCAAGAGACCCAGTACTTC. Translation: CATSPGRRAFQETQYF.

This sequence joins TRBV6-1 and TRBJ2-7, with 11 bases that match TRBD1. With 8 bases clipped from V and 4 bases from J, the junction kept 13 bases outside the gene matches. Germline CDR1 is MNHNS and CDR2 is SASEGT. CDR3 length: 16 amino acids. The CDR3 region has the DNA TGTGCCAGCGGGGATCCGCCCGGGACAGGGGGGTACGAGCAGTACTTC. Translated: CASGDPPGTGGYEQYF.

J is TRBJ1-2 and V is TRBV5-1, with D possibly TRBD1 on 5 matching bases. This CDR3 has 15 amino acids. CDR1 is SGHRS and CDR2 is YFSETQ in the germline V gene. V dropped 5 bases and J dropped 0 bases, with 14 bases sitting between them. Here the CDR3 DNA reads TGCGCCAGCAGAGCCCCAGGGCAGTCTAACTATGGCTACACCTTC. Amino acid sequence: CASRAPGQSNYGYTF.

In its sample, this clonotype was seen many times. The CDR3 coding sequence is TGTGCCAGCGGTCTGGTAGCGGGCCCCTACGAGCAGTACTTC. It translates to CASGLVAGPYEQYF. The chain employs TRBV28 and TRBJ2-7, with TRBD2 matching over 7 bases. The CDR3 extends over 14 amino acids. In germline, CDR1 is MDHEN, CDR2 SYDVKM. The V segment lost 8 bases and the J segment 2 bases; nucleotides outside the gene matches: 9.

In this sample, this clonotype turned up many times. The chain is built from TRBV18 and TRBJ2-2; maybe TRBD2 (6 bases). This CDR3 has 14 residues. V shed 8 bases and J shed 1 base, with 11 bases lying between them. Per germline, CDR1 KGHSH and CDR2 LQKENI. The CDR3, as DNA: TGTGCCAGCCCGGGACTCCGGAACACCGGGGAGCTGTTTTTT. Amino acid sequence: CASPGLRNTGELFF.

The chain joins TRBV6-2 or TRBV6-3 to TRBJ1-5; no clear D. The CDR3 runs 12 residues. Germline values: CDR1 MNHEY, CDR2 SVGEGT. The V end was cut by 6 bases, the J end by 9 bases, with 12 bases between. CDR3 loop: CASSLPRVPQHF. The CDR3 bases are TGTGCCAGCAGCCTACCTCGAGTGCCCCAGCATTTT.

This clonotype was detected a few times. The rearrangement links TRBV7-9 to TRBJ2-1, with D possibly matching TRBD2 (5 bases). The CDR3 has 14 amino acids. Per the germline V gene, CDR1 is SEHNR and CDR2 is FQNEAQ (reference sequence). Between the trimmed V and J ends, which lost 5 bases and 6 bases, there was a span of 14 bases. The CDR3 nucleotides are TGTGCCAGCAGCCCCCTGCCGGGATCCAATGAGCAGTTCTTC. This codes for CASSPLPGSNEQFF.

This clonotype was seen many times. This chain uses TRBV12-3 or TRBV12-4 with TRBJ2-1, with 9 bases lining up with TRBD1. CDR3 length: 15 amino acids. V shed 5 bases, J shed 8 bases, and the junction held 10 bases outside the gene matches. This CDR3 reads CASSPMGTGLHEQFF. The CDR3 nucleotides are TGTGCCAGCAGTCCTATGGGGACAGGGCTCCATGAGCAGTTCTTC.

This clonotype was detected only a few times. The chain has TRBV28 and TRBJ2-7, with 9 bases lining up with TRBD2. Germline V CDR1 and CDR2: MDHEN, SYDVKM. This CDR3 is built from 24 residues. V was clipped by 1 base and J by 9 bases; unmatched bases: 37. The CDR3: CASSLSPLGAPIAGVGPLLRGQYF. The CDR3 DNA reads TGTGCCAGCAGTTTATCTCCCCTAGGGGCCCCTATAGCGGGAGTTGGTCCCCTCCTACGAGGGCAGTACTTC. The whole variable domain, remainder taken from reference TRBV28 and TRBJ2-7, is DVKVTQSSRYLVKRTGEKVFLECVQDMDHENMFWYRQDPGLGLRLIYFSYDVKMKEKGDIPEGYSVSREKKERFSLILESASTNQTSMYLCASSLSPLGAPIAGVGPLLRGQYFGPGTRLTVT.

This clonotype was detected many times. The chain joins TRBV11-2 to TRBJ2-1; possibly TRBD2 for D (5 bases). Germline-derived CDR1 and CDR2 are SGHAT and FQNNGV. The ends were cut back, 2 bases at V and 7 bases at J, with 12 bases in the middle. The CDR3 spans 14 residues. The CDR3 sequence is CASSLLGVANEQFF. CDR3 DNA: TGTGCCAGCAGCTTACTGGGAGTAGCAAATGAGCAGTTCTTC. Full variable domain (rest looked up from reference TRBV11-2 and TRBJ2-1): EAGVAQSPRYKIIEKRQSVAFWCNPISGHATLYWYQQILGQGPKLLIQFQNNGVVDDSQLPKDRFSAERLKGVDSTLKIQPAKLEDSAVYLCASSLLGVANEQFFGPGTRLTVL.

This clonotype was picked up one time. With a much larger clone just one base away, this may be a read error. V usage is TRBV29-1 and J usage is TRBJ2-5; D assignment may be TRBD1 or TRBD2 (5 bases each). The CDR3 runs 12 residues. Germline CDR1 SQVTM, CDR2 ANQGSEA. CDR3 nucleotide sequence: TGCAGGGCGAAAGGGACCGAAGAGACCCAGTACTTC. Translation gives CRAKGTEETQYF. The full variable domain, with the rest looked up from reference TRBV29-1 and TRBJ2-5, is SAVISQKPSRDICQRGTSLTIQCQVDSQVTMMFWYRQQPGQSLTLIATANQGSEATYESGFVIDKFPISRPNLTFSTLTVSNMSPEDSSIYLCRAKGTEETQYFGPGTRLLVL.

CDR3 nucleotides: TGTGCCAGCAAACCCGACAGGGGGCCGGACACTGAAGCTTTCTTT. Amino acid sequence: CASKPDRGPDTEAFF. The chain is built from TRBV12-3 or TRBV12-4 and TRBJ1-1, with TRBD1 identical over 10 bases. Trimming removed 7 bases from V and 3 bases from J; junction bases left unmatched: 8. There are 15 residues in the CDR3.

In this sample, this clonotype turned up many times. V gene TRBV9 combines with J gene TRBJ2-3; D could derive from TRBD1 or TRBD2 (5 bases each). Germline V gene data show CDR1 as SGDLS and CDR2 as YYNGEE. The CDR3 covers 16 residues. Trimming shortened V by 2 bases and J by 6 bases, and 19 bases separated the two germline ends. The CDR3 protein is CASSVFAGTLGDTQYF. The CDR3 DNA is TGTGCCAGCAGCGTCTTTGCAGGGACCCTCGGGGATACGCAGTATTTT.

With respect to this clonotype: A much bigger clone sits one base away, suggesting this may be a read error. The chain joins TRBV7-2 to TRBJ1-4; D not certain. The length of the CDR3 is 13 residues. Looked up from germline, CDR1 is SGHTA and CDR2 is FQGNSA. V lost 6 bases to trimming and J lost 5 bases, with 10 bases between them. CDR3 loop: CASRRVPNEKLFF. CDR3 DNA: TGTGCCAGCAGGCGAGTGCCAAATGAAAAACTGTTTTTT.

The chain has TRBV10-2 and TRBJ2-4; D is ambiguous. Trimming shortened V by 3 bases and J by 0 bases, and 12 bases separated the two germline ends. The CDR3 length is 16 residues. Germline CDR1 is WSHSY and CDR2 is SAAADI. The CDR3 coding sequence is TGCGCCAGCAGTGATTGGTTCCCCCCAGCCAAAAACATTCAGTACTTC. This translates into CASSDWFPPAKNIQYF.

This clonotype was seen many times. This chain joins TRBV28 and TRBJ1-2, with D maybe TRBD1 (5 bases). The V and J ends lost 6 bases and 0 bases respectively, with 23 bases between them. The CDR3 length is 18 residues. Germline CDR1 and CDR2: MDHEN and SYDVKM. CDR3 DNA: TGTGCCAGCAGCAGCACAGGAGCCAGTAACCTAGCTAACTATGGCTACACCTTC. This translates into CASSSTGASNLANYGYTF.

In its sample, this clonotype was seen many times. The V call is TRBV12-3 or TRBV12-4, the J call TRBJ1-1, with unresolved D. V shed 5 bases and J shed 2 bases, with 9 bases lying between them. The CDR3 has 13 residues. The CDR3: CASSPQANTEAFF. CDR3 DNA: TGTGCCAGCAGTCCCCAGGCCAACACTGAAGCTTTCTTT.

This clonotype was counted only a few times. The chain couples TRBV18 to TRBJ1-1, with 7 bases aligning to TRBD1. Per the germline V gene, CDR1 is KGHSH and CDR2 is LQKENI. CDR3 length: 16 residues. V lost 1 base and J lost 4; bases outside the gene matches: 9. The CDR3 reads CASSPRSQTGPTEAFF. The CDR3 nucleotides read TGTGCCAGCTCACCACGGTCCCAGACAGGGCCCACTGAAGCTTTCTTT.

This clonotype showed up just once. This chain uses TRBV14 with TRBJ2-7; 12 nucleotides line up with TRBD2. Germline CDR1 is SGHDN and CDR2 is FVKESK. The CDR3 extends over 17 amino acids. J gave up 0 bases and V 4 bases, and 7 bases lay outside the gene matches. The CDR3 loop reads CASSPNLGLAGSYEQYF. CDR3 sequence (DNA): TGTGCCAGCAGCCCGAATCTGGGACTAGCGGGCTCCTACGAGCAGTACTTC. Supplemented by reference TRBV14 and TRBJ2-7, the full variable domain reads EAGVTQFPSHSVIEKGQTVTLRCDPISGHDNLYWYRRVMGKEIKFLLHFVKESKQDESGMPNNRFLAERTGGTYSTLKVQPAELEDSGVYFCASSPNLGLAGSYEQYFGPGTRLTVT.

This clonotype was seen repeatedly, ten times or more. The genes are TRBV11-2 and TRBJ2-3; D unresolved. The CDR3 length is 13 residues. Trimming pared 1 base from V and 3 bases from J, leaving 5 bases between. The germline gives CDR1 SGHAT, CDR2 FQNNGV. CDR3 nucleotide sequence: TGTGCCAGCAGCTTAGGCCTGACAGATACGCAGTATTTT. Protein: CASSLGLTDTQYF.

Ten or more counts support this clonotype. V and J are TRBV7-2 and TRBJ2-7; no reliable D call. Trimming took 6 bases from V and 6 from J, leaving 9 bases between them. Germline-derived CDR1 and CDR2 are SGHTA and FQGNSA. This CDR3 has 11 amino acids. The CDR3 reads CASRKVREQYF. The CDR3 DNA follows: TGTGCCAGCAGAAAGGTACGCGAGCAGTACTTC.

The table lists this clonotype with many counts. This chain links TRBV7-2 with TRBJ2-1, with 8 bases fitting TRBD1. This CDR3 is 14 amino acids long. Germline values: CDR1 SGHTA, CDR2 FQGNSA. V lost 2 bases to trimming and J lost 8 bases; unmatched junction nucleotides: 5. In nucleotides, the CDR3 is TGTGCCAGCAGCTTACAACAGGGGGATGATGAGCAGTTCTTC. Residues: CASSLQQGDDEQFF.

Ten or more counts support this clonotype. The J gene is TRBJ1-2, the V gene TRBV3-1, with a tentative D call TRBD1 (6 bases). The ends were cut back, 0 bases at V and 4 bases at J, with 12 bases in the middle. The CDR3 loop spans 15 amino acids. Germline V gives CDR1 LGHDT, CDR2 YNNKEL (reference sequence). The CDR3 DNA sequence: TGTGCCAGCAGCCAAGATCAGGACAGCAGCTATGGCTACACCTTC. This translates into CASSQDQDSSYGYTF. The variable domain in full, completed from reference TRBV3-1 and TRBJ1-2, reads DTAVSQTPKYLVTQMGNDKSIKCEQNLGHDTMYWYKQDSKKFLKIMFSYNNKELIINETVPNRFSPKSPDKAHLNLHINSLELGDSAVYFCASSQDQDSSYGYTFGSGTRLTVV.

The table lists this clonotype with many counts. J is TRBJ2-7 and V is TRBV9; 7 positions match TRBD1. Germline CDR1 is SGDLS and CDR2 is YYNGEE. J lost 2 bases, V lost 2 bases, and 7 bases had no gene match. This CDR3 has 15 amino acids. This CDR3 reads CASSVTPRGTYEQYF. CDR3 coding DNA: TGTGCCAGCAGCGTCACACCCAGGGGGACCTACGAGCAGTACTTC.

This clonotype was recorded at least ten times. The chain couples TRBV6-5 to TRBJ1-4; unclear D gene. With 2 bases removed from V and 4 bases from J, the gap between germline ends came to 11 bases. Germline CDR1 reads MNHEY; CDR2 reads SVGAGI. This CDR3 has 15 amino acids. DNA of the CDR3: TGTGCCAGCAGTTACGATGGGGTTAATAATGAAAAACTGTTTTTT. It is translated as CASSYDGVNNEKLFF.

This clonotype showed up many times. The genes are TRBV30 and TRBJ2-5, with 8 bases that match TRBD2. Germline assignment: CDR1 GTSNPN and CDR2 SVGIG (reference sequence). With V trimmed by 2 bases and J by 2 bases, 4 bases remained unmatched. The CDR3 consists of 14 residues. The CDR3 bases are TGTGCCTGGAGTTCGGGGGGGCGGCAAGAGACCCAGTACTTC. It codes for CAWSSGGRQETQYF.

The J gene is TRBJ1-1, the V gene TRBV4-1; D is unclear. V lost 4 bases and J lost 1, with 13 bases in between. Germline V lookup: CDR1 MGHRA, CDR2 YSYEKL. There are 15 residues in the CDR3. In nucleotides, the CDR3 is TGCGCCAGCAGCCCCAAAATCAAGCAGAACACTGAAGCTTTCTTT. This gives the protein CASSPKIKQNTEAFF.

At least ten counts were recorded for this clonotype. The V gene is TRBV27, the J gene TRBJ2-1; the D gene is possibly TRBD2 (6 bases). Germline lookup yields CDR1 MNHEY and CDR2 SMNVEV (reference sequence). V gave up 2 bases and J gave up 6 bases, with 14 bases separating them. CDR3 length: 15 residues. The CDR3 DNA is TGTGCCAGCAGTTTAGAGGGGCGGGGCAGCAATGAGCAGTTCTTC. Its protein is CASSLEGRGSNEQFF.